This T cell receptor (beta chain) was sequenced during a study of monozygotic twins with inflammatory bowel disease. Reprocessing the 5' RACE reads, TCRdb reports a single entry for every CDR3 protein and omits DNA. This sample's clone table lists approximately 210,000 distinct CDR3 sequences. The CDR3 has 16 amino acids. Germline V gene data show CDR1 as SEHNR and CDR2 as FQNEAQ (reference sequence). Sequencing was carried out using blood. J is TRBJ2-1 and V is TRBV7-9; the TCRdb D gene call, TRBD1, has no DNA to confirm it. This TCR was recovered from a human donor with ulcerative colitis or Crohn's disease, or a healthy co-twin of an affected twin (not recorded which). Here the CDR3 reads CASSSEGVFPYNEQFF.